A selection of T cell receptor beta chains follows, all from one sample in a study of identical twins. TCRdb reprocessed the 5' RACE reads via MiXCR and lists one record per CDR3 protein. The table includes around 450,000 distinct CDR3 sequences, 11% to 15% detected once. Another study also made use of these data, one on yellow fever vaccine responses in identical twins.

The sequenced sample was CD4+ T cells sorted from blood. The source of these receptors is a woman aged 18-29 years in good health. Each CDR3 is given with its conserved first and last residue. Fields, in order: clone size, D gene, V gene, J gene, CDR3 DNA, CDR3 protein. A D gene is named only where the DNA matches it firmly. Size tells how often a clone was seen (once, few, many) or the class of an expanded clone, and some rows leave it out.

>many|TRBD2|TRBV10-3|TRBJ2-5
TGTGCCATCAGTGGCGCTAGCGGGGTACAAGAGACCCAGTACTTC
CAISGASGVQETQYF
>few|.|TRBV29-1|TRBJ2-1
TGCAGCGGCCTGACAGGAGCCTACAATGAGCAGTTCTTC
CSGLTGAYNEQFF
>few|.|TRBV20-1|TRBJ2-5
TGCAGTGCCGGACATCAGGGTCAGACCCAGTACTTC
CSAGHQGQTQYF
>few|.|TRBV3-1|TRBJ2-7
TGTGCCAGCAGCCAGGGCAGGTCCCCAGGGGAGCAGTACTTC
CASSQGRSPGEQYF
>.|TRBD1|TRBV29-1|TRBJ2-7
TGCAGCGTTGTCCGGACAGGGTTAACCTACGAGCAGTACTTC
CSVVRTGLTYEQYF
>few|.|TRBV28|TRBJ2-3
TGTGCCAGCAGTTCCCCCGGACACTCTGGGCAGTATTTT
CASSSPGHSGQYF
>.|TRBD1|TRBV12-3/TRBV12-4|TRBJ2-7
TGTGCCAGCAGTCAGGACAGGGCCCCTGAACCCTACGAGCAGTACTTC
CASSQDRAPEPYEQYF
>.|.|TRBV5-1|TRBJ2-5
TGCGCCAGCAGCCCCTTTTGGGGCGGAGAGACCCAGTACTTC
CASSPFWGGETQYF
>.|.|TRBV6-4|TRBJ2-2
TGTGCCAGCACCAGGGAGCCCGGCGCGAACACCGGGGAGCTGTTTTTT
CASTREPGANTGELFF
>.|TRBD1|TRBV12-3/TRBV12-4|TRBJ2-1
TGTGCCAGCAGTTTAGTAAGGGGCAGGGGGAATGAGCAGTTCTTC
CASSLVRGRGNEQFF
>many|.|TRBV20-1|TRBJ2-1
TGCAGTGCCCCCTTGGGGGGAAACAATGAGCAGTTCTTC
CSAPLGGNNEQFF
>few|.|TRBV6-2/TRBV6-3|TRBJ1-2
TGTGCCAGCAGTTCCAACAGGGTCAATTCGGGCTACACCTTC
CASSSNRVNSGYTF
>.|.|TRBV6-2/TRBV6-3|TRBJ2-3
TGTGCCAGCAGCAGATGGATAGGGATTGGAGCAGATACGCAGTATTTT
CASSRWIGIGADTQYF
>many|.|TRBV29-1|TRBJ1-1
TGCAGCGTGTCAGGGACTGTTGAAGCTTTCTTT
CSVSGTVEAFF
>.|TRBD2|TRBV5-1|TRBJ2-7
TGCGCCAGCAAACGAGGGACTAGCGGATCCTACGAGCAGTACTTC
CASKRGTSGSYEQYF
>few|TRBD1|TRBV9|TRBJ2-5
TGTGCCAGCAGCCCCGTCACCAACCGGGACAGGGGCCATCAAGAGACCCAGTACTTC
CASSPVTNRDRGHQETQYF
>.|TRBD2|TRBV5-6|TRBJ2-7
TGTGCCAGCAGCTTGCTAGCGGGAGTCTCCTACGAGCAGTACTTC
CASSLLAGVSYEQYF
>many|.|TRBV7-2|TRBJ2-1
TGTGCCAGCAGCTCCCAGGGGATAACCTACAATGAGCAGTTCTTC
CASSSQGITYNEQFF
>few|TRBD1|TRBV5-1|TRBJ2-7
TGCGCCAGCAGCTTGTTACAGGGGAGCTCCTACGAGCAGTACTTC
CASSLLQGSSYEQYF
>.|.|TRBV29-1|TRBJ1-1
TGCAGCGTCCCAAGCCTACAGAACACTGAAGCTTTCTTT
CSVPSLQNTEAFF
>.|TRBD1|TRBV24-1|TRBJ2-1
TGTGCCACCAGTGGACAGGGTAAACCCGAGCAGTTCTTC
CATSGQGKPEQFF
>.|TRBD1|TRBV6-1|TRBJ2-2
TGTGCCAGCAAAACAGGGGGACTTGCCGGGGAGCTGTTTTTT
CASKTGGLAGELFF